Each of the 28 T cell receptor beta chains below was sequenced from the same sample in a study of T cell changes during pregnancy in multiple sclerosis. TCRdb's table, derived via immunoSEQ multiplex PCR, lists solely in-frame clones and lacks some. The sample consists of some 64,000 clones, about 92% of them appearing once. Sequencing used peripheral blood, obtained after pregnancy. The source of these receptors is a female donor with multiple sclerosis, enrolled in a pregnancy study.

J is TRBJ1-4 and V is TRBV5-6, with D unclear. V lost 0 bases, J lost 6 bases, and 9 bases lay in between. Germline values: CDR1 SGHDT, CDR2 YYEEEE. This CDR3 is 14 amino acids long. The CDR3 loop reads CASSLAGIDEKLFF. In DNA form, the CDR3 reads TGTGCCAGCAGCTTGGCGGGGATCGATGAAAAACTGTTTTTT. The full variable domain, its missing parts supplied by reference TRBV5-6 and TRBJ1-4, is DAGVTQSPTHLIKTRGQQVTLRCSPKSGHDTVSWYQQALGQGPQFIFQYYEEEERQRGNFPDRFSGHQFPNYSSELNVNALLLGDSALYLCASSLAGIDEKLFFGSGTQLSVL.

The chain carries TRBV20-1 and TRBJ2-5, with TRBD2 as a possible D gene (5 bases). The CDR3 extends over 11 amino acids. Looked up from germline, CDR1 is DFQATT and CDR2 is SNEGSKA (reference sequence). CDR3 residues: CSALVWETQYF. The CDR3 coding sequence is TGCAGCGCACTAGTATGGGAGACCCAGTACTTC.

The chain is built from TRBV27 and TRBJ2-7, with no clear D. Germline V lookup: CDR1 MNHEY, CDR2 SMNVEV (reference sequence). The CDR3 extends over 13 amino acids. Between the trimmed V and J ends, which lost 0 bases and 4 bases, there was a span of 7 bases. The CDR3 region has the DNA TGTGCCAGCAGTTTATCGGGCGAGTACGAGCAGTACTTC. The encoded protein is CASSLSGEYEQYF.

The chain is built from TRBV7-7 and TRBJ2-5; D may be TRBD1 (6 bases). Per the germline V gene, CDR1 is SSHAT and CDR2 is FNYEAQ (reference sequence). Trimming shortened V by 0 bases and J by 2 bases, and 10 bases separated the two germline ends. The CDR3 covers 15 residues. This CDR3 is CASSLARQGQETQYF. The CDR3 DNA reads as TGTGCCAGCAGCTTAGCACGGCAGGGGCAAGAGACCCAGTACTTC. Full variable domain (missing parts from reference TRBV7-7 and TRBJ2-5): GAGVSQSPRYKVTKRGQDVTLRCDPISSHATLYWYQQALGQGPEFLTYFNYEAQPDKSGLPSDRFSAERPEGSISTLTIQRTEQRDSAMYRCASSLARQGQETQYFGPGTRLLVL.

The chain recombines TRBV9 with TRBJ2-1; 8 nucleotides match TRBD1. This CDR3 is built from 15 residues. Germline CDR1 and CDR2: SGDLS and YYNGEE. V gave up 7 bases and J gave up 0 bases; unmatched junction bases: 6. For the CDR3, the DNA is TGTGCCAGCGGGAAAACAGGGGGCTCCTACAATGAGCAGTTCTTC. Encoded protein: CASGKTGGSYNEQFF.

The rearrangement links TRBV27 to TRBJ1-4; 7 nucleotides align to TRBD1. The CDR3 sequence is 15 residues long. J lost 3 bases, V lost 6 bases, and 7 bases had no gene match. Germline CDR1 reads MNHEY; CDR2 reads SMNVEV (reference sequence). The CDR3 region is CASSPDRVSNEKLFF. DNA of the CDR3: TGTGCCAGCAGCCCCGACAGGGTTTCTAATGAAAAACTGTTTTTT.

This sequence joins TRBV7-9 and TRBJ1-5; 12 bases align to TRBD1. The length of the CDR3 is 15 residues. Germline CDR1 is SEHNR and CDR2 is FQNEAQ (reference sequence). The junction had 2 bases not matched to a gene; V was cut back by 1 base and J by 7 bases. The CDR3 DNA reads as TGTGCCAGCAGCTTAGGGGACAGGGGGCAACAGCCCCAGCATTTT. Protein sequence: CASSLGDRGQQPQHF.

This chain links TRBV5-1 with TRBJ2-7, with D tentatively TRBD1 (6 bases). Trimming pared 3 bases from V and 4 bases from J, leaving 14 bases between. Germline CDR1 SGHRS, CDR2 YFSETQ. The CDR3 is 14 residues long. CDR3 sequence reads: CASSSWDTPYEQYF. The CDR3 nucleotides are TGCGCCAGCAGCTCCTGGGACACACCTTACGAGCAGTACTTC.

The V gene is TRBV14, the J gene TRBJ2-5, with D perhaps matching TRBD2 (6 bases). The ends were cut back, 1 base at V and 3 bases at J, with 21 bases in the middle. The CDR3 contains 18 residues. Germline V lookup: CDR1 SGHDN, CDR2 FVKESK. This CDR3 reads CASSQVAQASVAEETQYF. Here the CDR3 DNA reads TGTGCCAGCAGCCAAGTTGCACAGGCGTCGGTAGCGGAAGAGACCCAGTACTTC.

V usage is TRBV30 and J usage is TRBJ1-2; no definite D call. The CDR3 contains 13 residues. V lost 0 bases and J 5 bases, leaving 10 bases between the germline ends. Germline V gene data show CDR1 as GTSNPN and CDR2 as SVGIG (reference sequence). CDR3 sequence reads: CAWSVLETYGYTF. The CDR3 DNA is TGTGCCTGGAGTGTTCTGGAGACGTATGGCTACACCTTC.

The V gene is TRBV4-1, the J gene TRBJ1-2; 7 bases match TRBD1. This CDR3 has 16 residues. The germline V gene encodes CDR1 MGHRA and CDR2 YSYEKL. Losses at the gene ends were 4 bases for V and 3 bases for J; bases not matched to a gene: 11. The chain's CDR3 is CASSPLPAQGDYGYTF. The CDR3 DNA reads TGCGCCAGCAGCCCACTACCGGCCCAGGGGGACTATGGCTACACCTTC.

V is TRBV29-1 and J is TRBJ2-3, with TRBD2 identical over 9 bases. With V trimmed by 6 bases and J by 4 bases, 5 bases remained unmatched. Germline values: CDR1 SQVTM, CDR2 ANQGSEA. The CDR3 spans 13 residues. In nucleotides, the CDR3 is TGCAGCGTCCAGCGGGAGGTGGCAGATACGCAGTATTTT. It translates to CSVQREVADTQYF.

For the CDR3, the DNA is TGTGCCAGTAGTATTTTTGAGGCGGGCTCTGGAAACACCATATATTTT. It specifies CASSIFEAGSGNTIYF. The chain joins TRBV19 to TRBJ1-3; D is undetermined. CDR3 length equals 16 residues. Germline V gene data show CDR1 as LNHDA and CDR2 as SQIVND (reference sequence). V lost 3 bases, J lost 0 bases, and 12 bases lay in between.

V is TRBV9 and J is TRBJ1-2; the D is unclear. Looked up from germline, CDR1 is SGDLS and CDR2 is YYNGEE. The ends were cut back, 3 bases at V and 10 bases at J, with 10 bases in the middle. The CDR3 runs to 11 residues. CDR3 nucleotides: TGTGCCAGCAGCGGTGAGGGCGACTACACCTTC. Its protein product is CASSGEGDYTF.

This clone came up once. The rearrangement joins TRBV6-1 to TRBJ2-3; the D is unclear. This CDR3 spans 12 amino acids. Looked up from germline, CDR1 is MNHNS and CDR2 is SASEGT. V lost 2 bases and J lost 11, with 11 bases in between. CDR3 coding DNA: TGTGCCAGCAGTGAAACGGTGGGCCTGCAGTATTTT. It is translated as CASSETVGLQYF.

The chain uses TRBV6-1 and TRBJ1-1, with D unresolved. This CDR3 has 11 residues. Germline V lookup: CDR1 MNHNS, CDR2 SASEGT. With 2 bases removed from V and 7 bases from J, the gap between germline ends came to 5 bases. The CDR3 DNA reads TGTGCCAGCAGTGAATGGCTTGAAGCTTTCTTT. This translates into CASSEWLEAFF.

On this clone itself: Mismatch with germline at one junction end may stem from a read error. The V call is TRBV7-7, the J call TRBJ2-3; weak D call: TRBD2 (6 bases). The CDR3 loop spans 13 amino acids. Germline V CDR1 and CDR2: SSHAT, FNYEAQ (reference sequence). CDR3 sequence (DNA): TGTGCTAGCAGCTTAAGCGGGACAGATACGCAGTATTTT. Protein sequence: CASSLSGTDTQYF.

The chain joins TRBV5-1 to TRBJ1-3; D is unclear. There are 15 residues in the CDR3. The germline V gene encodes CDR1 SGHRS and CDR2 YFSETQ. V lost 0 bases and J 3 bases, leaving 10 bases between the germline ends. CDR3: CASSLAGLSGNTIYF. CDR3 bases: TGCGCCAGCAGCTTGGCCGGACTGAGTGGAAACACCATATATTTT. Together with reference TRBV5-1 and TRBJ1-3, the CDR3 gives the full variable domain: KAGVTQTPRYLIKTRGQQVTLSCSPISGHRSVSWYQQTPGQGLQFLFEYFSETQRNKGNFPGRFSGRQFSNSRSEMNVSTLELGDSALYLCASSLAGLSGNTIYFGEGSWLTVV.

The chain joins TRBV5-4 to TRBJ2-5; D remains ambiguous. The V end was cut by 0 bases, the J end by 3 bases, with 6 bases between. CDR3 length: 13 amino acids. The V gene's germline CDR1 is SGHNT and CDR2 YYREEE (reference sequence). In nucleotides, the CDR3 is TGTGCCAGCAGCTTGGACTACAAAGAGACCCAGTACTTC. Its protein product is CASSLDYKETQYF.

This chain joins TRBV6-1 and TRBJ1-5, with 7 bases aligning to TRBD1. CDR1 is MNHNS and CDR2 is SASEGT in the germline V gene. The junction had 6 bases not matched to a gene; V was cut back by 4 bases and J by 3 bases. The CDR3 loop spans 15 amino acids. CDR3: CASSAVDRDNQPQHF. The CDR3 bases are TGTGCCAGCAGTGCCGTCGACAGGGACAATCAGCCCCAGCATTTT.

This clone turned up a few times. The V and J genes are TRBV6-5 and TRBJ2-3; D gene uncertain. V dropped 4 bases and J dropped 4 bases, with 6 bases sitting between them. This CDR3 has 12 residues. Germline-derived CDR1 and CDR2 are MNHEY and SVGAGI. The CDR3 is CASSSRADTQYF. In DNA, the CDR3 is TGTGCCAGCAGTTCGAGAGCAGATACGCAGTATTTT.

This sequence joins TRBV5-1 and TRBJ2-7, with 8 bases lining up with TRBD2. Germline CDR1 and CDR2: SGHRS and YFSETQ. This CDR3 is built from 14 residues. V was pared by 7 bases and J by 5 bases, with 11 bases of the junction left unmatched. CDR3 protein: CASCKAGDVNEQYF. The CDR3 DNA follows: TGCGCCAGCTGCAAAGCGGGAGATGTCAACGAGCAGTACTTC.

CDR3 bases: TGTGCCTGGAGTGCCGCCGACAGGGGGATTAGCGGGGCATACAATGAGCAGTTCTTC. It encodes CAWSAADRGISGAYNEQFF. The V call is TRBV30, the J call TRBJ2-1; D might be TRBD1 (9 bases). Trimming pared 1 base from V and 4 bases from J, leaving 26 bases between. This CDR3 region has 19 residues. Germline loops: CDR1 GTSNPN, CDR2 SVGIG (reference sequence).

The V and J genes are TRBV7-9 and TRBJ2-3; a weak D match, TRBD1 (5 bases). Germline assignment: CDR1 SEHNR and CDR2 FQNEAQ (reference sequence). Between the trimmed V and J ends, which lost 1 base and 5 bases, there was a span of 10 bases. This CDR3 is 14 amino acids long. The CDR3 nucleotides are TGTGCCAGCAGCTTAGGATTTACAGGAGATACGCAGTATTTT. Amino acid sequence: CASSLGFTGDTQYF.

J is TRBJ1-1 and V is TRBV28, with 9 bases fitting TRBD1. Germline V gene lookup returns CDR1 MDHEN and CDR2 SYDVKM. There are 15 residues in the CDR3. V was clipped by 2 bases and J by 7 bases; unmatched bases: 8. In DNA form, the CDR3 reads TGTGCCAGCAGTTTAGGGGGACAGGGAAGGATTGAAGCTTTCTTT. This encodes CASSLGGQGRIEAFF.

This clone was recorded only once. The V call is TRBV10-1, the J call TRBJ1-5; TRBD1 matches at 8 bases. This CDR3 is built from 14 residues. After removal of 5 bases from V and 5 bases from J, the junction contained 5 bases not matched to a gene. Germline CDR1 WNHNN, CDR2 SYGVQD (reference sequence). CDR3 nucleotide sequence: TGCGCCAGCAGTAACGGACAGGGAGATCAGCCCCAGCATTTT. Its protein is CASSNGQGDQPQHF.

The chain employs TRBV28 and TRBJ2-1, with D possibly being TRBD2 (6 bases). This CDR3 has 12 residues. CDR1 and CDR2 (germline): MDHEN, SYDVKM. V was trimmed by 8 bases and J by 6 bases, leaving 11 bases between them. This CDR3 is CASARDSNEQFF. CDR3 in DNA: TGTGCCAGCGCCCGGGACTCCAATGAGCAGTTCTTC.

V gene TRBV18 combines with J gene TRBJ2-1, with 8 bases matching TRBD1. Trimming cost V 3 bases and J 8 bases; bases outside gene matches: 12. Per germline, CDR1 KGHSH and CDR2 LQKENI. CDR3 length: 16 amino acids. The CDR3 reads CASSPPSGQVLDEQFF. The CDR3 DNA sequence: TGTGCCAGCTCACCTCCTTCGGGACAGGTCTTAGATGAGCAGTTCTTC.